This T cell receptor (beta chain) was sequenced for a study of blood T cell repertoires in COVID-19. The germline V gene has CDR1 LGHDT and CDR2 YNNKEL (reference sequence). V lost 6 bases and J lost 1, with 12 bases in between. The CDR3 length is 14 residues. Measured with immunoSEQ multiplex PCR; TCRdb has only the in-frame clones, and not every one. The profile covers around 400,000 clones, with about 88% appearing a single time and around 1.5% taken by the ten largest. Material for sequencing was PBMCs or T cells enriched from blood (not recorded which). This chain joins TRBV3-1 (or the pseudogene TRBV3-2) and TRBJ1-1; D not resolved. The receptor was derived from a woman aged 18-30 years who had been exposed to COVID-19. CDR3 protein: CASSRLEGNTEAFF. CDR3 bases: TGTGCCAGCAGTCGACTTGAGGGGAACACTGAAGCTTTCTTT.